The rows below give T cell receptor beta chains drawn from one sample of a study of cytomegalovirus exposure and HLA in healthy donors. Clones were read by immunoSEQ multiplex PCR, and TCRdb kept only the in-frame ones, dropping some. This sample has fewer than 250,000 clones, with about four fifths found just once. Sequencing was carried out using PBMCs. The receptor set was obtained from a woman between 45 and 60 years old in good health and CMV-seronegative. Each CDR3 is given with its conserved first and last residue. Each record gives: CDR3 DNA, CDR3 protein, clone size, V gene, CDR3 length, J gene, D gene. A D gene is named only where the DNA matches it firmly. A clone size is listed for some rows: how often the clone was seen (once, few, many), or a class if it is expanded.

CDR3nt: TGCGCCAGCAGCCGAGGGACTAGCGGGAGGGGTGACGAGCAGTACTTC
CDR3aa: CASSRGTSGRGDEQYF
abundance: few
v_gene: TRBV5-1
len: 16
j_gene: TRBJ2-7
d_gene: TRBD2

CDR3nt: TGTGCCAGCAGTTCTCAGGGGGCAGGGCACAATGAGCAGTTCTTC
CDR3aa: CASSSQGAGHNEQFF
abundance: .
v_gene: TRBV28
len: 15
j_gene: TRBJ2-1
d_gene: TRBD1

CDR3nt: TGTGCCAGTTCAGGGAATCTGAACACTGAAGCTTTCTTT
CDR3aa: CASSGNLNTEAFF
abundance: .
v_gene: TRBV6-4
len: 13
j_gene: TRBJ1-1
d_gene: .

CDR3nt: TGTGCCAGCAGCCCCCGGACAGGCACTGAAGCTTTCTTT
CDR3aa: CASSPRTGTEAFF
abundance: .
v_gene: TRBV5-6
len: 13
j_gene: TRBJ1-1
d_gene: TRBD1

CDR3nt: TGTGCCAGCAGCTTAGGCTCTTGGAGGGCGTCTGGGGATACGCAGTATTTT
CDR3aa: CASSLGSWRASGDTQYF
abundance: once
v_gene: TRBV11-2
len: 17
j_gene: TRBJ2-3
d_gene: .

CDR3nt: TGTGCCAGCTCAGCTCAACAGGGACCTATCTACGAGCAGTACTTC
CDR3aa: CASSAQQGPIYEQYF
abundance: .
v_gene: TRBV18
len: 15
j_gene: TRBJ2-7
d_gene: .

CDR3nt: TGCGCCAGCAGCCCAGGAGGGGATATCGCAGATACGCAGTATTTT
CDR3aa: CASSPGGDIADTQYF
abundance: once
v_gene: TRBV5-1
len: 15
j_gene: TRBJ2-3
d_gene: .

CDR3nt: TGTGCCATCAGTGCGCAGGGTGCGGATGGCTACACCTTC
CDR3aa: CAISAQGADGYTF
abundance: .
v_gene: TRBV10-3
len: 13
j_gene: TRBJ1-2
d_gene: .

CDR3nt: TGTGCCAGCAGTTACACTAGCGGGAGTCTCGACGAGCAGTACTTC
CDR3aa: CASSYTSGSLDEQYF
abundance: few
v_gene: TRBV28
len: 15
j_gene: TRBJ2-7
d_gene: TRBD2

CDR3nt: TGTGCCAGTAGTATCCTACCAACTTGGACAGCTAGCAATCAGCCCCAGCATTTT
CDR3aa: CASSILPTWTASNQPQHF
abundance: .
v_gene: TRBV19
len: 18
j_gene: TRBJ1-5
d_gene: .

CDR3nt: TGCGCCAGCAGCCAAGTCGGAACCCGGGGGGCGCACACTGAAGCTTTCTTT
CDR3aa: CASSQVGTRGAHTEAFF
abundance: .
v_gene: TRBV4-1
len: 17
j_gene: TRBJ1-1
d_gene: .

CDR3nt: TGCGCCAGCAGCTTGGCCCGACCACTAGCGGGGACATCCTACAATGAGCAGTTCTTC
CDR3aa: CASSLARPLAGTSYNEQFF
abundance: once
v_gene: TRBV5-1
len: 19
j_gene: TRBJ2-1
d_gene: TRBD2

CDR3nt: TGTGCCAGCAGCGTAGTAGGAGGGGGGGGAGGGGGCAATGAGCAGTTCTTC
CDR3aa: CASSVVGGGGGGNEQFF
abundance: .
v_gene: TRBV9
len: 17
j_gene: TRBJ2-1
d_gene: .

CDR3nt: TGTGCCAGCAGCCAAACGGGACAGGGGATTGAAGCTTTCTTT
CDR3aa: CASSQTGQGIEAFF
abundance: .
v_gene: TRBV6-5
len: 14
j_gene: TRBJ1-1
d_gene: TRBD1

CDR3nt: TGTGCCAGCATGAGTTATAGCAATCAGCCCCAGCATTTT
CDR3aa: CASMSYSNQPQHF
abundance: .
v_gene: TRBV28
len: 13
j_gene: TRBJ1-5
d_gene: .

CDR3nt: TGTGCCAGCAGTTCACTTACAGGGAAAACTGGAAACACCATATATTTT
CDR3aa: CASSSLTGKTGNTIYF
abundance: .
v_gene: TRBV28
len: 16
j_gene: TRBJ1-3
d_gene: .

CDR3nt: TGCGCCAGCACCATCAGCGGGAGTTATAACATTCAGTACTTC
CDR3aa: CASTISGSYNIQYF
abundance: .
v_gene: TRBV4-1
len: 14
j_gene: TRBJ2-4
d_gene: TRBD2

CDR3nt: TGTGCCAGCAGTGGAGGATCAGCTCACGGGACAGGGTTC
CDR3aa: CASSGGSAHGTGF
abundance: .
v_gene: TRBV2
len: 13
j_gene: TRBJ2-4
d_gene: TRBD1

CDR3nt: TGTGCCAGCAGCTTGGGTGGAGCGGGGGGGCGCAATGAGCAGTTCTTC
CDR3aa: CASSLGGAGGRNEQFF
abundance: .
v_gene: TRBV5-6
len: 16
j_gene: TRBJ2-1
d_gene: TRBD2

CDR3nt: TGTGCCAGCAGCTCCGGGACTAGCGTATACCAAGAGACCCAGTACTTC
CDR3aa: CASSSGTSVYQETQYF
abundance: .
v_gene: TRBV7-9
len: 16
j_gene: TRBJ2-5
d_gene: TRBD2

CDR3nt: TGTGCCAGCAGTTCGGGGACTAGCGGGAGTACAGATACGCAGTATTTT
CDR3aa: CASSSGTSGSTDTQYF
abundance: .
v_gene: TRBV28
len: 16
j_gene: TRBJ2-3
d_gene: TRBD2

CDR3nt: TGTGCCAGCAGCGTGACAGGGGCCTACACTGAAGCTTTCTTT
CDR3aa: CASSVTGAYTEAFF
abundance: few
v_gene: TRBV9
len: 14
j_gene: TRBJ1-1
d_gene: TRBD1

CDR3nt: TGCGCCAGCAGCCAAGAAACAGGCAATCAGCCCCAGCATTTT
CDR3aa: CASSQETGNQPQHF
abundance: .
v_gene: TRBV4-3
len: 14
j_gene: TRBJ1-5
d_gene: .

CDR3nt: TGCGCCAGCAGTTGGAGGGGATCCACCGGGGAGCTGTTTTTT
CDR3aa: CASSWRGSTGELFF
abundance: .
v_gene: TRBV5-1
len: 14
j_gene: TRBJ2-2
d_gene: .

CDR3nt: TGCGCCAGCAGCTGGGGGGGGGATGGCACTGAAGCTTTCTTT
CDR3aa: CASSWGGDGTEAFF
abundance: few
v_gene: TRBV5-1
len: 14
j_gene: TRBJ1-1
d_gene: .